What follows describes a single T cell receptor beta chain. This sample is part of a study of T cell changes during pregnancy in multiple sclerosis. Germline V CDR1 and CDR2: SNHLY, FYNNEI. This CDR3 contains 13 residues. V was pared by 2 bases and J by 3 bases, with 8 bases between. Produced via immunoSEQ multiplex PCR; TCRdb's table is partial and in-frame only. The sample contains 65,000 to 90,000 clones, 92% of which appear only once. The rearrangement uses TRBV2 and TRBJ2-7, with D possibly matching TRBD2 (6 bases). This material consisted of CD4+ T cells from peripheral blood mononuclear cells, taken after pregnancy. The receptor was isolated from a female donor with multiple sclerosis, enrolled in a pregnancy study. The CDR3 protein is CASSERGLYEQYF. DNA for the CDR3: TGTGCCAGCAGTGAACGGGGACTCTACGAGCAGTACTTC.